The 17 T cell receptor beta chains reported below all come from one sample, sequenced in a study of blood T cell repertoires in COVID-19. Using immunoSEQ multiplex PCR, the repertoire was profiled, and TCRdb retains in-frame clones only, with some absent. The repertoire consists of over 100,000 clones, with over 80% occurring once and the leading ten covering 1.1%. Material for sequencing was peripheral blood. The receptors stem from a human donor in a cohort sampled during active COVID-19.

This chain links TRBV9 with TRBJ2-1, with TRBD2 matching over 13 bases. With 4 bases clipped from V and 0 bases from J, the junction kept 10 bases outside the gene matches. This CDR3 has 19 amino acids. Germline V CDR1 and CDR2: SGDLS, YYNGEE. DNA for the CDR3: TGTGCCAGCAGCCCCCGGACTAGCGGGGGTCCCAGCTCCTACAATGAGCAGTTCTTC. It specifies CASSPRTSGGPSSYNEQFF.

CDR3 sequence: CASSQAGAGNTIYF. Here the CDR3 DNA reads TGCGCCAGCAGCCAAGCAGGCGCTGGAAACACCATATATTTT. V gene TRBV4-1 combines with J gene TRBJ1-3; D gene uncertain. V lost 1 base and J lost 2, with 6 bases in between. Germline V gives CDR1 MGHRA, CDR2 YSYEKL. CDR3 length: 14 residues.

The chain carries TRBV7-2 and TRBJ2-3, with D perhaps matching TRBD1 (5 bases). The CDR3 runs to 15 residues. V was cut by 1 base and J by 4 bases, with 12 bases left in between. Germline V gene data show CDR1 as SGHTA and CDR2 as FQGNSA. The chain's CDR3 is CASSLDRNVADTQYF. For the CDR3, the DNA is TGTGCCAGCAGCTTAGACAGGAACGTCGCAGATACGCAGTATTTT.

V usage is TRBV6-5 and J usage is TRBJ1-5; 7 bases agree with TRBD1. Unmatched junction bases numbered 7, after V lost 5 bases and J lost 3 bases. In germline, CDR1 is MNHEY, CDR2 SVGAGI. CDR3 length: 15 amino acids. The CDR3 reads CASSIPDRDNQPQHF. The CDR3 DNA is TGTGCCAGCAGTATCCCTGACAGGGACAATCAGCCCCAGCATTTT.

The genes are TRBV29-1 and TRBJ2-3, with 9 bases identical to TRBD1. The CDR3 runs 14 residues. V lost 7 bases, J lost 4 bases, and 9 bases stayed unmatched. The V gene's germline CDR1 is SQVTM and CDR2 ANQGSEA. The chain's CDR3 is CSGTGGAEADTQYF. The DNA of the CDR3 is TGCAGCGGCACAGGGGGCGCAGAAGCAGATACGCAGTATTTT.

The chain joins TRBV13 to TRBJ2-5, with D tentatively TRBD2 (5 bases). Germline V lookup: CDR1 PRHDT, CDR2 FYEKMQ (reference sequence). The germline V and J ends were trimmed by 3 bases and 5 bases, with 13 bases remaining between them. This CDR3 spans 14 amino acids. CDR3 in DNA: TGTGCCAGCAGCTTTTCAACTAGGTGGGAGACCCAGTACTTC. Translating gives CASSFSTRWETQYF.

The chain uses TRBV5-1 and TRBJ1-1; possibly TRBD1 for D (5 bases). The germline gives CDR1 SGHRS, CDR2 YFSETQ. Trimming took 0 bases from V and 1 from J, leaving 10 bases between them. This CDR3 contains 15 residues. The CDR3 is CASSLVAGRNTEAFF. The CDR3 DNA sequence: TGCGCCAGCAGCTTGGTAGCGGGGCGGAACACTGAAGCTTTCTTT.

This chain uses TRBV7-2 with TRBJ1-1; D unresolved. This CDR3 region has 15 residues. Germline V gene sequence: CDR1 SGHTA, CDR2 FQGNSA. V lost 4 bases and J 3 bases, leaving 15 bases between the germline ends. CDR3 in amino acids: CASSSSGRRDTEAFF. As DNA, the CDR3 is TGTGCCAGCAGCTCCAGCGGAAGACGAGACACTGAAGCTTTCTTT.

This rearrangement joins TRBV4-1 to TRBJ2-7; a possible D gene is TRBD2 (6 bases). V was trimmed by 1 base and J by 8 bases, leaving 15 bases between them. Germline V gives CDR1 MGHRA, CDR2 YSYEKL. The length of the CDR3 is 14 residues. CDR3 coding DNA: TGCGCCAGCAGCCAAGGGCTCAGGGACTTAAAGCAGTACTTC. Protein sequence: CASSQGLRDLKQYF.

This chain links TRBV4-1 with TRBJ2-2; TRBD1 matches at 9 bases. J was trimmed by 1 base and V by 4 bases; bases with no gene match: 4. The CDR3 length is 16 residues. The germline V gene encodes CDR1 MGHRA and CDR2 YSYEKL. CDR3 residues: CASSLGQGKNTGELFF. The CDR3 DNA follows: TGCGCCAGCAGCCTCGGACAGGGGAAGAACACCGGGGAGCTGTTTTTT.

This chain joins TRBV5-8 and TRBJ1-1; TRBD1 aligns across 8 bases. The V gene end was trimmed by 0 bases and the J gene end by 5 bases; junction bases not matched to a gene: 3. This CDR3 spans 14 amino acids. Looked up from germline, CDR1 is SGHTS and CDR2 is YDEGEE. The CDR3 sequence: CASSLDRGRTEAFF. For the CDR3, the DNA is TGTGCCAGCAGCTTGGACAGGGGGAGGACTGAAGCTTTCTTT.

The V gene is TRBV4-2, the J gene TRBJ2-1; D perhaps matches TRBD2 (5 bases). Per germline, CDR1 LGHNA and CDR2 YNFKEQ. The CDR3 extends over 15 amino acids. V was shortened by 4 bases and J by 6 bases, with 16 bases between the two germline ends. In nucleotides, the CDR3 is TGTGCCAGCAGCCGAACTACTGCAGCGGCCAATGAGCAGTTCTTC. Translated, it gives CASSRTTAAANEQFF.

The CDR3 DNA is TGTGCCACCGACAGGGGGCCTGGAAACACCATATATTTT. Translation gives CATDRGPGNTIYF. The chain carries TRBV19 and TRBJ1-3; the match to TRBD1 covers 10 bases. Germline loops: CDR1 LNHDA, CDR2 SQIVND (reference sequence). Unmatched junction bases numbered 2, after V lost 10 bases and J lost 2 bases. The CDR3 is 13 residues long.

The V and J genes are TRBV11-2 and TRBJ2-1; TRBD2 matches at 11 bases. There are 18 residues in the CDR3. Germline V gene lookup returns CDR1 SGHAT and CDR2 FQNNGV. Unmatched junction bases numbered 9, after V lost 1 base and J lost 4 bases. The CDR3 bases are TGTGCCAGCAGCTTAGGGCTACTAGCGGGGGTTCAGTACAATGAGCAGTTCTTC. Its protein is CASSLGLLAGVQYNEQFF.

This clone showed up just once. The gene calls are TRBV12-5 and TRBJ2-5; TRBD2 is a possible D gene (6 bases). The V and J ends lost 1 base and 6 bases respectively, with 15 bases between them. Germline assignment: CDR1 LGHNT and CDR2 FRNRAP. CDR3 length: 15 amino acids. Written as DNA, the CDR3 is TGTGCTAGTGGTTTGGCTGGGACTCCCAGTAAGACCCAGTACTTC. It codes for CASGLAGTPSKTQYF. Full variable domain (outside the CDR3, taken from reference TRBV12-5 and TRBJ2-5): DARVTQTPRHKVTEMGQEVTMRCQPILGHNTVFWYRQTMMQGLELLAYFRNRAPLDDSGMPKDRFSAEMPDATLATLKIQPSEPRDSAVYFCASGLAGTPSKTQYFGPGTRLLVL.

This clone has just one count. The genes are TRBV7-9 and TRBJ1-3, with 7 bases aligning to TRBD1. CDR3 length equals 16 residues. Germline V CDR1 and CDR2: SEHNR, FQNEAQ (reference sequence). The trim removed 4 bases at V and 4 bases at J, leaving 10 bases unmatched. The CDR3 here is CASSSPGQTLGNTIYF. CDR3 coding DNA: TGTGCCAGCAGCTCTCCGGGACAGACTCTCGGAAACACCATATATTTT.

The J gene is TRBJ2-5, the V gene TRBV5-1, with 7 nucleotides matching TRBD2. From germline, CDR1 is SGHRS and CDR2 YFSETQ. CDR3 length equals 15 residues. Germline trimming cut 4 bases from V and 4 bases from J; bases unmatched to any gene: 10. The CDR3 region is CASSPQMGGTETQYF. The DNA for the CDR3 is TGCGCCAGCAGCCCGCAAATGGGGGGGACAGAGACCCAGTACTTC. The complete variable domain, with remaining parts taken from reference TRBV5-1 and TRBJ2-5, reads KAGVTQTPRYLIKTRGQQVTLSCSPISGHRSVSWYQQTPGQGLQFLFEYFSETQRNKGNFPGRFSGRQFSNSRSEMNVSTLELGDSALYLCASSPQMGGTETQYFGPGTRLLVL.